The next 27 T cell receptor beta chains were all read from a single sample in a study of control samples from healthy donors and cancer patients (TCRdb year 2020). Library method: the immunoSEQ multiplex PCR assay. TCRdb re-hosts the immuneACCESS table, in-frame sequences only. Its copies lack some clones; in the studies checked, an unresolved V gene accounts for under half of them, and the cause for the rest is not known. The sample table holds about 220,000 clones, of which about 94% were seen once. The ten largest clones capture approximately 1.5% of the sample. Sequenced input: blood. The receptors shown here come from a man aged 45-65 years in good health.

The rearrangement uses TRBV29-1 and TRBJ1-5; D gene uncertain. Between the trimmed V and J ends, which lost 5 bases and 1 base, there was a span of 9 bases. This CDR3 region has 13 residues. Germline V gene data show CDR1 as SQVTM and CDR2 as ANQGSEA. CDR3 bases: TGCAGCGTTCCTCTAGAAAGCAATCAGCCCCAGCATTTT. The encoded protein is CSVPLESNQPQHF.

Only one count was recorded for this clone. The chain has TRBV5-4 and TRBJ1-6, with a tentative D call TRBD1 (6 bases). Germline CDR1 SGHNT, CDR2 YYREEE (reference sequence). The CDR3 loop spans 14 amino acids. Between the trimmed V and J ends, which lost 0 bases and 7 bases, there was a span of 8 bases. DNA for the CDR3: TGTGCCAGCAGCTTGGAGAGGGGGAATTCACCCCTCCACTTT. Amino acid sequence: CASSLERGNSPLHF.

The chain is built from TRBV6-5 and TRBJ1-1; the D gene is possibly TRBD1 (6 bases). V was trimmed by 7 bases and J by 3 bases, leaving 18 bases between them. This CDR3 spans 15 amino acids. Germline V lookup: CDR1 MNHEY, CDR2 SVGAGI. Here the CDR3 reads CASNPHRVKDTEAFF. The CDR3 coding sequence is TGTGCCAGCAATCCTCACAGGGTGAAGGACACTGAAGCTTTCTTT.

V is TRBV2 and J is TRBJ1-4, with 11 bases that match TRBD1. The CDR3 consists of 15 residues. Germline V gene data show CDR1 as SNHLY and CDR2 as FYNNEI. V shed 3 bases and J 8 bases; nucleotides not matched to a gene: 5. In DNA, the CDR3 is TGTGCCAGCAGTGACGGGACAGGGGGTTGGGAAAAACTGTTTTTT. Residues: CASSDGTGGWEKLFF.

The chain is built from TRBV10-1 and TRBJ2-3, with 13 bases matching TRBD2. J lost 10 bases, V lost 6 bases, and 13 bases had no gene match. Germline V gene sequence: CDR1 WNHNN, CDR2 SYGVQD (reference sequence). CDR3 length equals 16 residues. The chain's CDR3 is CASSPGTSGIPTPQYF. The CDR3 region has the DNA TGCGCCAGCAGCCCTGGGACTAGCGGGATCCCCACCCCGCAGTATTTT.

The genes are TRBV11-2 and TRBJ1-2, with 11 nucleotides matching TRBD1. The CDR3 runs 15 residues. Germline-derived CDR1 and CDR2 are SGHAT and FQNNGV. The J segment lost 8 bases and the V segment lost 5 bases, leaving 10 bases of the junction unmatched. CDR3 region: CASSTRDRGRGGYTF. In nucleotides, the CDR3 is TGTGCCAGCAGCACCCGGGACAGGGGGAGAGGGGGCTACACCTTC.

The rearrangement joins TRBV3-1 (or the pseudogene TRBV3-2) to TRBJ2-3; 16 bases fit TRBD2. Germline V lookup: CDR1 LGHDT, CDR2 YNNKEL (reference sequence). The J segment lost 3 bases and the V segment lost 2 bases, leaving 5 bases of the junction unmatched. The CDR3 totals 18 residues. The CDR3 loop reads CASSQLGLAGGLTDTQYF. The CDR3 region has the DNA TGTGCCAGCAGCCAACTGGGACTAGCGGGGGGGCTGACAGATACGCAGTATTTT.

The chain couples TRBV7-9 to TRBJ1-1; weak D call: TRBD1 (6 bases). The CDR3 totals 12 residues. Germline CDR1 and CDR2: SEHNR and FQNEAQ (reference sequence). Trimming removed 5 bases at V and 8 bases at J, with 12 bases between. The CDR3 DNA is TGTGCCAGCAGCCCGAAGGGGGGGGAAGCTTTCTTT. Amino acids: CASSPKGGEAFF.

This chain joins TRBV6-1 and TRBJ2-3; a possible D gene is TRBD1 (6 bases). The CDR3 totals 14 residues. V lost 1 base and J 3 bases, leaving 8 bases between the germline ends. The germline V gene encodes CDR1 MNHNS and CDR2 SASEGT. DNA for the CDR3: TGTGCCAGCAGTGAAGGGGGGCAAACAGATACGCAGTATTTT. It specifies CASSEGGQTDTQYF.

The J gene is TRBJ1-1, the V gene TRBV19, with TRBD1 as a possible D gene (5 bases). Germline lookup yields CDR1 LNHDA and CDR2 SQIVND (reference sequence). Trimming left V 5 bases short and J 3 bases short, with 10 bases between. CDR3 size: 13 residues. The CDR3 nucleotides are TGTGCCAGTAGTGACCAGGGACACACTGAAGCTTTCTTT. It yields the protein CASSDQGHTEAFF.

The chain links TRBV18 to TRBJ1-2; TRBD1 matches at 8 bases. With 3 bases clipped from V and 8 bases from J, the junction kept 11 bases outside the gene matches. This CDR3 comprises 15 residues. Germline V gives CDR1 KGHSH, CDR2 LQKENI. The CDR3 spells CASSPQDRAVRGYTF. The CDR3, as DNA: TGTGCCAGCTCACCTCAGGACAGGGCCGTTAGAGGCTACACCTTC.

The chain combines TRBV5-5 with TRBJ2-7; D is undetermined. The V end lost 4 bases, the J end lost 2 bases, and 10 bases lay between the germline ends. The CDR3 is 13 amino acids. CDR1 and CDR2 (germline): SGHKS, YYEKEE (reference sequence). CDR3 sequence reads: CASSPVEPYEQYF. The CDR3 nucleotides are TGTGCCAGCAGCCCGGTGGAGCCCTACGAGCAGTACTTC.

The chain links TRBV7-9 to TRBJ2-7; 8 bases are a match to TRBD1. Germline assignment: CDR1 SEHNR and CDR2 FQNEAQ (reference sequence). J lost 5 bases, V lost 6 bases, and 3 bases had no gene match. The CDR3 length is 12 residues. This CDR3 is CASSWTGHEQYV. In DNA form, the CDR3 reads TGTGCCAGCAGTTGGACAGGGCACGAGCAGTACGTC.

The genes are TRBV3-1 (or the pseudogene TRBV3-2) and TRBJ1-2; 9 bases are shared with TRBD1. V lost 4 bases, J lost 7 bases, and 4 bases stayed unmatched. Germline V CDR1 and CDR2: LGHDT, YNNKEL (reference sequence). The CDR3 totals 13 residues. The CDR3 bases are TGTGCCAGCAGCCGACAGGGGGATTCTGGCTACACCTTC. Residues: CASSRQGDSGYTF.

The CDR3 reads CASSQGQPVMGTEAFF. The CDR3 region has the DNA TGTGCCAGCAGCCAAGGGCAGCCAGTAATGGGCACTGAAGCTTTCTTT. The chain carries TRBV3-1 (or the pseudogene TRBV3-2) and TRBJ1-1; D unclear. The CDR3 totals 16 residues. V was shortened by 1 base and J by 4 bases, with 16 bases between the two germline ends. CDR1 is LGHDT and CDR2 is YNNKEL in the germline V gene (reference sequence).

The rearrangement uses TRBV6-5 and TRBJ2-5; TRBD1 is a possible D gene (5 bases). This CDR3 spans 14 amino acids. Looked up from germline, CDR1 is MNHEY and CDR2 is SVGAGI. V was shortened by 4 bases and J by 2 bases, with 11 bases between the two germline ends. The CDR3 protein is CASSFFQGQETQYF. For the CDR3, the DNA is TGTGCCAGCAGTTTTTTCCAGGGTCAAGAGACCCAGTACTTC.

The chain carries TRBV4-1 and TRBJ2-2, with 8 bases fitting TRBD2. The junction had 6 bases not matched to a gene; V was cut back by 4 bases and J by 5 bases. In germline, CDR1 is MGHRA, CDR2 YSYEKL. The CDR3 length is 15 residues. The CDR3 DNA is TGCGCCAGCAGCCCTGGACTAGCTGGGACCGGGGAGCTGTTTTTT. It encodes CASSPGLAGTGELFF.

The chain joins TRBV7-2 to TRBJ2-7; 7 bases match TRBD2. The CDR3 totals 15 residues. Germline lookup yields CDR1 SGHTA and CDR2 FQGNSA. J gave up 1 base and V 4 bases, and 7 bases lay outside the gene matches. This CDR3 reads CASSSPGGGSYEQYF. CDR3 coding DNA: TGTGCCAGCAGCTCACCGGGCGGGGGATCCTACGAGCAGTACTTC.

The chain employs TRBV7-9 and TRBJ2-3, with no clear D. The CDR3 length is 13 residues. Trimming removed 0 bases from V and 11 bases from J, with 12 bases in between. The germline V gene has CDR1 SEHNR and CDR2 FQNEAQ (reference sequence). The chain's CDR3 is CASSLAGKIEQYF. CDR3 DNA: TGTGCCAGCAGCTTAGCCGGAAAGATCGAGCAGTATTTT.

The chain carries TRBV3-1 (or the pseudogene TRBV3-2) and TRBJ1-6; TRBD1 matches at 10 bases. The germline gives CDR1 LGHDT, CDR2 YNNKEL (reference sequence). This CDR3 is 14 amino acids long. The J segment lost 13 bases and the V segment lost 3 bases, leaving 6 bases of the junction unmatched. The CDR3 here is CASSQGQGSTPLHF. CDR3 sequence (DNA): TGTGCCAGCAGCCAGGGACAGGGGAGCACGCCCCTCCACTTT.

The rearrangement joins TRBV7-2 to TRBJ2-3; possible D gene TRBD2, 6 bases. Trimming removed 5 bases from V and 0 bases from J, with 12 bases in between. The length of the CDR3 is 15 residues. The V gene's germline CDR1 is SGHTA and CDR2 FQGNSA. In DNA, the CDR3 is TGTGCCAGCAGCAGAGACGGGGGAAGCACAGATACGCAGTATTTT. It yields the protein CASSRDGGSTDTQYF.

This clone occurred a few times. J is TRBJ2-1 and V is TRBV15, with D possibly being TRBD1 (7 bases). Germline-derived CDR1 and CDR2 are LNHNV and YYDKDF (reference sequence). The CDR3 contains 15 residues. The V and J ends lost 5 bases and 3 bases respectively, with 14 bases between them. CDR3 in amino acids: CATSSSGGLYNEQFF. For the CDR3, the DNA is TGTGCCACCAGCTCCTCAGGGGGGCTCTACAATGAGCAGTTCTTC. The whole variable domain, filled in from reference TRBV15 and TRBJ2-1, reads DAMVIQNPRYQVTQFGKPVTLSCSQTLNHNVMYWYQQKSSQAPKLLFHYYDKDFNNEADTPDNFQSRRPNTSFCFLDIRSPGLGDTAMYLCATSSSGGLYNEQFFGPGTRLTVL.

This chain joins TRBV29-1 and TRBJ1-1; maybe TRBD1 (5 bases). V shed 6 bases and J shed 3 bases, with 14 bases lying between them. Germline V gene sequence: CDR1 SQVTM, CDR2 ANQGSEA. CDR3 size: 13 residues. The CDR3 reads CSVHRGRYTEAFF. As DNA, the CDR3 is TGCAGCGTCCACCGGGGGAGGTACACTGAAGCTTTCTTT.

This chain links TRBV20-1 with TRBJ1-4; no reliable D call. CDR3 size: 13 residues. Germline V gene lookup returns CDR1 DFQATT and CDR2 SNEGSKA (reference sequence). Trimming removed 3 bases at V and 8 bases at J, with 13 bases between. CDR3 bases: TGCAGTGCTAGTAGGCAGACTAGCGAAAAACTGTTTTTT. It encodes CSASRQTSEKLFF.

This chain joins TRBV2 and TRBJ2-1; 12 bases agree with TRBD2. J gave up 9 bases and V 4 bases, and 4 bases lay outside the gene matches. The CDR3 has 14 amino acids. Germline-derived CDR1 and CDR2 are SNHLY and FYNNEI. The CDR3 protein is CASSGTSGVGEQFF. The CDR3 DNA is TGTGCCAGCAGTGGGACTAGCGGGGTCGGTGAGCAGTTCTTC.

This clone was picked up one time. The genes are TRBV7-9 and TRBJ2-7, with unresolved D. V was shortened by 1 base and J by 0 bases, with 10 bases between the two germline ends. Germline V lookup: CDR1 SEHNR, CDR2 FQNEAQ (reference sequence). The CDR3 has 15 residues. The CDR3 DNA reads TGTGCCAGCAGCTTAGTTCAGGAAATCTCCTACGAGCAGTACTTC. Amino acids: CASSLVQEISYEQYF.

V and J are TRBV7-2 and TRBJ2-7, with no clear D. Germline V CDR1 and CDR2: SGHTA, FQGNSA. With 1 base removed from V and 4 bases from J, the gap between germline ends came to 11 bases. This CDR3 spans 14 amino acids. CDR3 DNA: TGTGCCAGCAGCTTAGAGATGGCCAAATACGAGCAGTACTTC. Translation: CASSLEMAKYEQYF.